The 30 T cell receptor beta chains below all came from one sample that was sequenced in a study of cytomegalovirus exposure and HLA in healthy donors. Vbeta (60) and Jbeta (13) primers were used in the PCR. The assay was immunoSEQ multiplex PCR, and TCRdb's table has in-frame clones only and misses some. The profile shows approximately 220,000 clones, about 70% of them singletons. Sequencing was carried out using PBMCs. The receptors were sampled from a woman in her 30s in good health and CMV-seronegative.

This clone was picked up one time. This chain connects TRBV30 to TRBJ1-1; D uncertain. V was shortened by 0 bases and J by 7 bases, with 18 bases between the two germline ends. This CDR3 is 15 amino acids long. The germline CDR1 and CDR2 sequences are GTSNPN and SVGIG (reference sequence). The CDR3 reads CAWSVVIGHYGEAFF. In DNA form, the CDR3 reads TGTGCCTGGAGTGTAGTAATTGGCCATTATGGTGAAGCTTTCTTT.

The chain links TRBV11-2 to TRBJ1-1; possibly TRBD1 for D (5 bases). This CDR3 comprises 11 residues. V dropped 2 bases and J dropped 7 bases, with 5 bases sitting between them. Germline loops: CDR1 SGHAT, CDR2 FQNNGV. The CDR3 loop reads CASSLQGEAFF. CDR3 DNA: TGTGCCAGCAGCTTACAGGGTGAAGCTTTCTTT.

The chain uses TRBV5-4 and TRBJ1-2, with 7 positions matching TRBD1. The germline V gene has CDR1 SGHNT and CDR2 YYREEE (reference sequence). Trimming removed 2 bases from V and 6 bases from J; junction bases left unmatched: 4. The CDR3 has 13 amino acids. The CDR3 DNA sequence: TGTGCCAGCAGCTTAGAACAGGGGCATGGCTACACCTTC. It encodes CASSLEQGHGYTF.

The DNA for the CDR3 is TGTGCCAGCAGTTTATTGGGGCAGCAAGAGACCCAGTACTTC. Translating gives CASSLLGQQETQYF. This rearrangement joins TRBV27 to TRBJ2-5, with a tentative D call TRBD1 (5 bases). This CDR3 is built from 14 residues. Germline V CDR1 and CDR2: MNHEY, SMNVEV (reference sequence). V dropped 1 base and J dropped 2 bases, with 8 bases sitting between them.

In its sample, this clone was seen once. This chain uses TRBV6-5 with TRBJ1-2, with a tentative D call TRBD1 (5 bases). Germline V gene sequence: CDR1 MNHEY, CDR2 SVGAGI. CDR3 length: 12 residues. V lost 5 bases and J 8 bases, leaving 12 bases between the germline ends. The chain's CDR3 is CASSEGRGGYTF. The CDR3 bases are TGTGCCAGCAGTGAAGGCCGGGGGGGCTACACCTTC.

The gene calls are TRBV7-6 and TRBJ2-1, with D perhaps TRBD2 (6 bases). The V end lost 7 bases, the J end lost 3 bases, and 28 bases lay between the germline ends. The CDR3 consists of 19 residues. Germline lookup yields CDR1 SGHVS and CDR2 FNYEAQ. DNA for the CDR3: TGTGCCAGCATCCCACAAACCACGGGGGAGCCCCGGATCTACAATGAGCAGTTCTTC. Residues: CASIPQTTGEPRIYNEQFF.

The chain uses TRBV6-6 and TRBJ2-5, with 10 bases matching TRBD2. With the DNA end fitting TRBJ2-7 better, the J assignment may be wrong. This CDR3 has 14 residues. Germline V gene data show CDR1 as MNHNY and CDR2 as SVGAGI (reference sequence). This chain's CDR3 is CASIEGTSDYEQYF. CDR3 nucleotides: TGTGCCAGCATAGAAGGGACTAGCGACTACGAGCAGTACTTC.

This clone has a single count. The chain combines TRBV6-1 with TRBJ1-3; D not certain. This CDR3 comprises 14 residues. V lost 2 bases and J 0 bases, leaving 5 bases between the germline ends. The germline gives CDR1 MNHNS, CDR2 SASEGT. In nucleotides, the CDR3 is TGTGCCAGCAGTGAAACATACTCTGGAAACACCATATATTTT. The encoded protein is CASSETYSGNTIYF.

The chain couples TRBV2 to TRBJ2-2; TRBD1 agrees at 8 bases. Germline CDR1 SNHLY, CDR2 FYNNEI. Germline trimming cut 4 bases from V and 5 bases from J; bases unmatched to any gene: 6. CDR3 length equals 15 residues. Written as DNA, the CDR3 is TGTGCCAGCAGTGTAATCCAGGGGGCGACCGGGGAGCTGTTTTTT. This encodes CASSVIQGATGELFF.

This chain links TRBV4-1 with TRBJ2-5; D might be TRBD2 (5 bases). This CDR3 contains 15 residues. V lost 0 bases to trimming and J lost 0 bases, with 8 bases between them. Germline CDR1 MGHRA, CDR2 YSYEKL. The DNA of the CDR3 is TGCGCCAGCAGCCAAGATCGAGGGCACCAAGAGACCCAGTACTTC. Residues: CASSQDRGHQETQYF.

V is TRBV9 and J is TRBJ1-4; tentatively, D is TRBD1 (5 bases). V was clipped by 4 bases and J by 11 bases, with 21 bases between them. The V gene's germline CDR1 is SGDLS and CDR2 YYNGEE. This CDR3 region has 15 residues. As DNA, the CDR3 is TGTGCCAGCAGCACAGCAGCGGGGGGAGGGGCGAAACTGTTTTTT. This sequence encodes CASSTAAGGGAKLFF.

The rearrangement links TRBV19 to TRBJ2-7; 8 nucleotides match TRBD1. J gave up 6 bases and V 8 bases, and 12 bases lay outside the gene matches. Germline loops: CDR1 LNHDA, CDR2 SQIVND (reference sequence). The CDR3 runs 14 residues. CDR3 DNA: TGTGCCAGTCAAGAGGACAGGGATGCGATCGAGCAGTACTTC. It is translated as CASQEDRDAIEQYF.

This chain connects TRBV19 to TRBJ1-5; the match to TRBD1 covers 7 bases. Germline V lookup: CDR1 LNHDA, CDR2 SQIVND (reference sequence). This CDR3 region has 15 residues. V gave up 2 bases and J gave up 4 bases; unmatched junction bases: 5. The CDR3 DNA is TGTGCCAGTAGTATATCGGGACAGTCTAATCAGCCCCAGCATTTT. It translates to CASSISGQSNQPQHF.

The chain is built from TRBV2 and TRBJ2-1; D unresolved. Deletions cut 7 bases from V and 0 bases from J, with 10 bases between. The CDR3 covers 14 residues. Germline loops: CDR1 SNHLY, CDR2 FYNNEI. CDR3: CASTRVSSYNEQFF. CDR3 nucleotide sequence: TGTGCCAGCACAAGAGTGAGCTCCTACAATGAGCAGTTCTTC.

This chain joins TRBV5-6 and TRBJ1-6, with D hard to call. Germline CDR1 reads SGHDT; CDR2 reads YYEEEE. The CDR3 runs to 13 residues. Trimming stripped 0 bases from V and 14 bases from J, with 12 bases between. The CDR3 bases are TGTGCCAGCAGCTTGGGGGCGACCGGGGCCCTCCACTTT. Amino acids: CASSLGATGALHF.

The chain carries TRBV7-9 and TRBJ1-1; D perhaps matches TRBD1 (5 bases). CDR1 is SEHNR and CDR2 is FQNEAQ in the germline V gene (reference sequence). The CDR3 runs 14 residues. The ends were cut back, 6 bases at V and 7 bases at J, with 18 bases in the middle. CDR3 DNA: TGTGCCAGCAGACCACCGACAGCCCCGAATGAAGCTTTCTTT. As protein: CASRPPTAPNEAFF.

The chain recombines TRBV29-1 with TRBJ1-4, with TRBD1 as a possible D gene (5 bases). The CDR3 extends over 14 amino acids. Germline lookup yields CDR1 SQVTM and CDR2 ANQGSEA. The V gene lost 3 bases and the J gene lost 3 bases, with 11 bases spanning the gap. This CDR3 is CSVEGEGANEKLFF. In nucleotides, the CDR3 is TGCAGCGTTGAGGGGGAGGGAGCTAATGAAAAACTGTTTTTT.

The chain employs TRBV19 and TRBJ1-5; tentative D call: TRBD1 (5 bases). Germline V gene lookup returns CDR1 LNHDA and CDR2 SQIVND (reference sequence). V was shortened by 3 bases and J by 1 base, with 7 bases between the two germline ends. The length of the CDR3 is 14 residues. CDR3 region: CASSMPGSNQPQHF. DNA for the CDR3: TGTGCCAGTAGTATGCCAGGGAGCAATCAGCCCCAGCATTTT. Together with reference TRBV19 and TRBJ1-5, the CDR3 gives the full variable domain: DGGITQSPKYLFRKEGQNVTLSCEQNLNHDAMYWYRQDPGQGLRLIYYSQIVNDFQKGDIAEGYSVSREKKESFPLTVTSAQKNPTAFYLCASSMPGSNQPQHFGDGTRLSIL.

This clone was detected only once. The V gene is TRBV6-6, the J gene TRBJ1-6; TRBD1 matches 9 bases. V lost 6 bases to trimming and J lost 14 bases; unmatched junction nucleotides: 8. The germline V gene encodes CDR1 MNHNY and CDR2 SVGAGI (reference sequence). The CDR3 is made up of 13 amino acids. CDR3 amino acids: CASRAQQGASLHF. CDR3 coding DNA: TGTGCCAGCAGGGCCCAACAGGGGGCTTCCCTCCACTTT.

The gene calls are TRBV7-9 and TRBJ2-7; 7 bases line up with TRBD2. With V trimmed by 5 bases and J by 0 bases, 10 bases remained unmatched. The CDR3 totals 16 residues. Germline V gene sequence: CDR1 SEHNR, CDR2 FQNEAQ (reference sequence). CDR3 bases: TGTGCCAGCAGCGAGACGATCGGGGGGAGCTCCTACGAGCAGTACTTC. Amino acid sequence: CASSETIGGSSYEQYF.

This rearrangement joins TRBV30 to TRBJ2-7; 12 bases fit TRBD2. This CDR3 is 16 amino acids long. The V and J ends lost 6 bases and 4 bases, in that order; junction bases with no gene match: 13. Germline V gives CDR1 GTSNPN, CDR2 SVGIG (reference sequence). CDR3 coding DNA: TGTGCCTGCCGCCGAAGGGCTAGCGGGAGGGATTACGAGCAGTACTTC. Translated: CACRRRASGRDYEQYF.

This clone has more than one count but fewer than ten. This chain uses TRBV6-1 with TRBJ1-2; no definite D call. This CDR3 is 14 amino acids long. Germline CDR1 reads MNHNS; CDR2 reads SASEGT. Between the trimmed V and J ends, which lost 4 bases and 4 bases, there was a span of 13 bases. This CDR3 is CASSASRGSYGYTF. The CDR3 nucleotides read TGTGCCAGCAGTGCTAGCCGGGGTAGCTATGGCTACACCTTC.

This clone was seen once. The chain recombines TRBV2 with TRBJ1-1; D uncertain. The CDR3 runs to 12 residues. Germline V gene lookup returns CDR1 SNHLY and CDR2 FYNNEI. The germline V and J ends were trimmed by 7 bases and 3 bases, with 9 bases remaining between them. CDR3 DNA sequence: TGTGCCAGCACTCGGGGATACACTGAAGCTTTCTTT. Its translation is CASTRGYTEAFF.

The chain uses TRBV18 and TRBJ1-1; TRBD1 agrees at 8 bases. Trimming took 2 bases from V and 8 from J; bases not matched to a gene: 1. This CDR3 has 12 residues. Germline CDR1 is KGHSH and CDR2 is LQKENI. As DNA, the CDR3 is TGTGCCAGCTCACCAACAGGGGGGGAAGCTTTCTTT. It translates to CASSPTGGEAFF.

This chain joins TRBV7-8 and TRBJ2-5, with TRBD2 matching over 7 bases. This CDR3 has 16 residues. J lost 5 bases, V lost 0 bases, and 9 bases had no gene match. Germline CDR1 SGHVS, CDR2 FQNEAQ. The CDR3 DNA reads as TGTGCCAGCAGCTTAGCGGGTGGGGGGGTAAGGGAGACCCAGTACTTC. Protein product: CASSLAGGGVRETQYF.

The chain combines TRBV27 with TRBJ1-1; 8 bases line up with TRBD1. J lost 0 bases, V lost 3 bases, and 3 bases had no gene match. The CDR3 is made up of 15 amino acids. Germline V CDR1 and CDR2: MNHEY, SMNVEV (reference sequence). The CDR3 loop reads CASSLTGALNTEAFF. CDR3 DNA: TGTGCCAGCAGTTTGACAGGGGCTTTGAACACTGAAGCTTTCTTT.

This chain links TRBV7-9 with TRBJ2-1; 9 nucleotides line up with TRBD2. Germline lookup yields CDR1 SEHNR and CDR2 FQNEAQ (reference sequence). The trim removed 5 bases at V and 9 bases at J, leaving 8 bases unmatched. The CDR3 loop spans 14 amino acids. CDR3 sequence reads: CASSRLAAAGEQFF. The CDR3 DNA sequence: TGTGCCAGCAGCAGACTAGCGGCGGCGGGTGAGCAGTTCTTC.

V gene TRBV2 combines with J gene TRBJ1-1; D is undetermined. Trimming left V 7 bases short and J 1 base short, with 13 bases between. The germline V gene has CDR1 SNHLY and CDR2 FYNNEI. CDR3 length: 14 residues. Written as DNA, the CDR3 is TGTGCCAGCAAAGTCAACAGAGCGAACACTGAAGCTTTCTTT. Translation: CASKVNRANTEAFF.

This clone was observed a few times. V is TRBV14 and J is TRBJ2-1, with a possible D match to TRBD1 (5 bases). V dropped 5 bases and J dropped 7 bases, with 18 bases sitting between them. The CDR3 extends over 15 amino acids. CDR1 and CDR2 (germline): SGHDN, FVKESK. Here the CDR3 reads CASSGRGAPVNEQFF. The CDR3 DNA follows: TGTGCCAGCAGCGGCCGTGGGGCGCCGGTTAATGAGCAGTTCTTC.

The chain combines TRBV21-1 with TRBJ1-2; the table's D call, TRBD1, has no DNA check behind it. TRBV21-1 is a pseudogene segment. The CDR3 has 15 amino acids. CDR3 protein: CASSKGQVYYYGYTF. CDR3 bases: TGTGCCAGCAGCAAAGGACAGGTCTATTACTATGGCTACACCTTC.